Each of the 30 T cell receptor beta chains below was sequenced from the same sample in a study of cytomegalovirus exposure and HLA in healthy donors. A multiplex PCR was run with 60 Vbeta primers and 13 Jbeta primers. TCRdb's copy holds only in-frame clones and misses some; the assay was immunoSEQ multiplex PCR. Of about 210,000 clones in the sample, approximately 81% were seen once. Sequencing was done on a sample of PBMCs. The receptors were gathered from a man aged 25 to 45 in good health and CMV-seronegative.

Of note for this clone: At one boundary the junction diverges from the germline segment, which might be a read error. This rearrangement joins TRBV7-7 to TRBJ2-3, with TRBD2 matching over 9 bases. The CDR3 length is 15 residues. The germline gives CDR1 SSHAT, CDR2 FNYEAQ (reference sequence). CDR3 DNA sequence: TGTGCTAGCAGCTTAGGGACTAGCAGCGCAGATACGCAGTATTTT. This encodes CASSLGTSSADTQYF.

This sequence joins TRBV11-2 and TRBJ1-2; unclear D gene. The CDR3 has 15 residues. V was shortened by 5 bases and J by 3 bases, with 16 bases between the two germline ends. The V gene's germline CDR1 is SGHAT and CDR2 FQNNGV. The CDR3 region is CASSTSPDGYYGYTF. The CDR3 DNA is TGTGCCAGCAGCACTAGCCCCGACGGATACTATGGCTACACCTTC.

The chain links TRBV7-2 to TRBJ2-5; 8 nucleotides match TRBD2. CDR3 size: 17 residues. Germline CDR1 and CDR2: SGHTA and FQGNSA. Germline trimming cut 6 bases from V and 5 bases from J; bases unmatched to any gene: 17. The CDR3 here is CASRPTRGGGPGETQYF. CDR3 DNA sequence: TGTGCCAGCAGACCGACTCGCGGCGGGGGGCCAGGGGAGACCCAGTACTTC. The whole variable domain, filled in from reference TRBV7-2 and TRBJ2-5, reads GAGVSQSPSNKVTEKGKDVELRCDPISGHTALYWYRQSLGQGLEFLIYFQGNSAPDKSGLPSDRFSAERTGGSVSTLTIQRTQQEDSAVYLCASRPTRGGGPGETQYFGPGTRLLVL.

This clone was found a few times. V gene TRBV27 combines with J gene TRBJ2-2; D gene ambiguous. Germline-derived CDR1 and CDR2 are MNHEY and SMNVEV (reference sequence). V was clipped by 3 bases and J by 2 bases, with 13 bases between them. The length of the CDR3 is 16 residues. In DNA, the CDR3 is TGTGCCAGCAGTTTCTTAACCGCGCTTAACACCGGGGAGCTGTTTTTT. Amino acid sequence: CASSFLTALNTGELFF.

The V call is TRBV7-2, the J call TRBJ2-3, with 8 bases identical to TRBD2. This CDR3 contains 17 residues. V shed 5 bases, J shed 0 bases, and the junction held 10 bases outside the gene matches. The germline CDR1 and CDR2 sequences are SGHTA and FQGNSA. This chain's CDR3 is CASSRRSSGSSTDTQYF. CDR3 nucleotides: TGTGCCAGCAGCAGACGTTCTAGCGGGTCAAGCACAGATACGCAGTATTTT.

The CDR3 spells CASSVSGGQPTDTQYF. The DNA for the CDR3 is TGTGCCAGCAGCGTTAGCGGGGGTCAACCGACAGATACGCAGTATTTT. This sequence joins TRBV4-2 and TRBJ2-3, with 9 positions matching TRBD2. V was pared by 5 bases and J by 3 bases, with 9 bases of the junction left unmatched. The CDR3 spans 16 residues. CDR1 and CDR2 from the germline V gene are LGHNA and YNFKEQ.

The genes are TRBV6-6 and TRBJ2-6; no clear D gene. Germline V CDR1 and CDR2: MNHNY, SVGAGI (reference sequence). The CDR3 is 15 amino acids. V was shortened by 0 bases and J by 1 base, with 4 bases between the two germline ends. CDR3 amino acids: CASSYSRSGANVLTF. For the CDR3, the DNA is TGTGCCAGCAGTTACTCGAGGTCTGGGGCCAACGTCCTGACTTTC.

V gene TRBV7-8 combines with J gene TRBJ2-7, with D possibly TRBD2 on 5 matching bases. The ends were cut back, 2 bases at V and 2 bases at J, with 13 bases in the middle. Germline lookup yields CDR1 SGHVS and CDR2 FQNEAQ. The CDR3 is 15 residues long. The CDR3 DNA is TGTGCCAGCAGCTTACGGAACACAGCGGCCTACGAGCAGTACTTC. This codes for CASSLRNTAAYEQYF.

J is TRBJ2-5 and V is TRBV5-1; TRBD2 is a possible D gene (6 bases). The DNA end is a closer match to TRBJ2-7, so the J assignment may be wrong. CDR3 length: 16 residues. CDR1 SGHRS and CDR2 YFSETQ come from the germline V gene. The CDR3 sequence: CASSLGVSREIYEQYF. The CDR3 region has the DNA TGCGCCAGCAGCTTGGGGGTCTCGCGGGAAATCTACGAGCAGTACTTC.

The chain recombines TRBV4-1 with TRBJ2-7, with 7 bases identical to TRBD2. The V gene's germline CDR1 is MGHRA and CDR2 YSYEKL. The CDR3 totals 12 residues. With 4 bases clipped from V and 7 bases from J, the junction kept 4 bases outside the gene matches. CDR3 in amino acids: CASSLAGGEQYF. DNA of the CDR3: TGCGCCAGCAGCCTAGCCGGGGGGGAGCAGTACTTC.

Here the CDR3 DNA reads TGCAGCGTTGACCGACTAGCGGGCTACAATGAGCAGTTCTTC. Translating gives CSVDRLAGYNEQFF. The chain combines TRBV29-1 with TRBJ2-1; TRBD2 agrees at 10 bases. The V and J ends lost 3 bases and 3 bases, in that order; junction bases with no gene match: 2. This CDR3 spans 14 amino acids. The germline CDR1 and CDR2 sequences are SQVTM and ANQGSEA.

The rearrangement uses TRBV6-9 and TRBJ2-7; 11 nucleotides align to TRBD1. Germline CDR1 MNHGY, CDR2 SVAAGI. J was trimmed by 2 bases and V by 10 bases; bases with no gene match: 4. The CDR3 loop spans 13 amino acids. The CDR3 region is CATWTGGPYEQYF. The CDR3 DNA reads TGTGCCACATGGACAGGGGGCCCCTACGAGCAGTACTTC.

The V gene is TRBV5-1, the J gene TRBJ1-2, with TRBD1 matching over 9 bases. After removal of 3 bases from V and 2 bases from J, the junction contained 8 bases not matched to a gene. The CDR3 extends over 16 amino acids. Germline CDR1 SGHRS, CDR2 YFSETQ. This CDR3 reads CASSSQGGTGNYGYTF. In DNA form, the CDR3 reads TGCGCCAGCAGCTCACAAGGAGGGACAGGGAACTATGGCTACACCTTC.

V usage is TRBV7-2 and J usage is TRBJ1-4; a possible D gene is TRBD1 (6 bases). The CDR3 length is 14 residues. The V gene's germline CDR1 is SGHTA and CDR2 FQGNSA. V lost 5 bases and J lost 7, with 14 bases in between. In DNA, the CDR3 is TGTGCCAGCAGCACGAGGGGGAAAGGTGAAAAACTGTTTTTT. Translating gives CASSTRGKGEKLFF.

The chain couples TRBV7-9 to TRBJ1-1; D is unclear. The CDR3 totals 11 residues. Trimming removed 8 bases at V and 4 bases at J, with 8 bases between. Looked up from germline, CDR1 is SEHNR and CDR2 is FQNEAQ (reference sequence). CDR3 protein: CASLAGTEAFF. The CDR3, as DNA: TGTGCCAGCCTTGCGGGCACTGAAGCTTTCTTT.

This clone was seen a handful of times. The chain carries TRBV5-1 and TRBJ1-2; TRBD1 aligns across 7 bases. Trimming took 3 bases from V and 13 from J; bases not matched to a gene: 6. The CDR3 sequence is 11 residues long. Germline CDR1 reads SGHRS; CDR2 reads YFSETQ. CDR3 loop: CASSSDREPTF. The CDR3 DNA follows: TGCGCCAGCAGCTCTGACAGGGAACCCACCTTC.

This sequence joins TRBV10-3 and TRBJ2-7; TRBD1 aligns across 9 bases. The germline V gene has CDR1 ENHRY and CDR2 SYGVKD. Trimming at V came to 2 bases and at J to 3 bases, leaving 14 bases not matched to a gene. The CDR3 has 18 amino acids. CDR3 DNA: TGTGCCATCAGTGAGCCAACGTATCGGACAGGGGATGTCTACGAGCAGTACTTC. Its protein is CAISEPTYRTGDVYEQYF.

The chain combines TRBV7-2 with TRBJ2-7; 7 bases line up with TRBD1. CDR1 SGHTA and CDR2 FQGNSA come from the germline V gene. With 5 bases clipped from V and 2 bases from J, the junction kept 9 bases outside the gene matches. The CDR3 has 15 residues. CDR3: CASSTRTGGAYEQYF. The CDR3 DNA sequence: TGTGCCAGCAGCACTCGGACAGGCGGCGCCTACGAGCAGTACTTC.

The J gene is TRBJ2-2, the V gene TRBV4-1, with 8 bases matching TRBD1. V gave up 0 bases and J gave up 4 bases; unmatched junction bases: 4. CDR3 size: 16 residues. Germline assignment: CDR1 MGHRA and CDR2 YSYEKL. CDR3 region: CASSQDRQGATGELFF. The CDR3 DNA sequence: TGCGCCAGCAGCCAAGATCGTCAGGGGGCCACCGGGGAGCTGTTTTTT.

This clone was picked up one time. The rearrangement joins TRBV19 to TRBJ2-2; no clear D. The germline gives CDR1 LNHDA, CDR2 SQIVND (reference sequence). The CDR3 has 15 residues. V lost 0 bases, J lost 7 bases, and 12 bases lay in between. In nucleotides, the CDR3 is TGTGCCAGTAGTATAGATGTCGGTAGACTCGGGGAGCTGTTTTTT. The encoded protein is CASSIDVGRLGELFF.

The CDR3 DNA is TGTGCCAGCAGTTTGGACGACAGTTACGAGCAGTACTTC. Amino acids: CASSLDDSYEQYF. The V gene is TRBV27, the J gene TRBJ2-7, with D perhaps TRBD1 (5 bases). The CDR3 is 13 amino acids. Germline loops: CDR1 MNHEY, CDR2 SMNVEV (reference sequence). V dropped 3 bases and J dropped 4 bases, with 10 bases sitting between them.

This rearrangement joins TRBV9 to TRBJ2-3; TRBD1 might be the D (6 bases). Per germline, CDR1 SGDLS and CDR2 YYNGEE. V was pared by 0 bases and J by 0 bases, with 14 bases between. The CDR3 consists of 17 residues. In nucleotides, the CDR3 is TGTGCCAGCAGCGTAGTAGGCGGACAGAGAAGCACAGATACGCAGTATTTT. Amino acids: CASSVVGGQRSTDTQYF. Filled out from reference TRBV9 and TRBJ2-3, the complete variable domain reads DSGVTQTPKHLITATGQRVTLRCSPRSGDLSVYWYQQSLDQGLQFLIQYYNGEERAKGNILERFSAQQFPDLHSELNLSSLELGDSALYFCASSVVGGQRSTDTQYFGPGTRLTVL.

In this sample, this clone turned up a few times. CDR3 sequence reads: CASNLRGGSYEQYF. CDR3 DNA sequence: TGTGCCAGCAATCTCAGGGGCGGATCCTACGAGCAGTACTTC. The chain is built from TRBV28 and TRBJ2-7, with D perhaps matching TRBD1 (6 bases). The V gene lost 7 bases and the J gene lost 1 base, with 14 bases spanning the gap. The CDR3 contains 14 residues. Germline CDR1 reads MDHEN; CDR2 reads SYDVKM.

This rearrangement joins TRBV6-6 to TRBJ1-5; TRBD1 is a possible D gene (6 bases). The CDR3 has 13 amino acids. In germline, CDR1 is MNHNY, CDR2 SVGAGI (reference sequence). V lost 7 bases and J lost 5, with 12 bases in between. Written as DNA, the CDR3 is TGTGCCAGCAAACAGACAGGCTATCAGCCCCAGCATTTT. Residues: CASKQTGYQPQHF.

V is TRBV2 and J is TRBJ2-7, with 7 bases fitting TRBD2. The CDR3 totals 15 residues. The V gene end was trimmed by 3 bases and the J gene end by 0 bases; junction bases not matched to a gene: 5. The germline CDR1 and CDR2 sequences are SNHLY and FYNNEI. DNA of the CDR3: TGTGCCAGCAGTGAGTGGGAGGGAGGCTCCTACGAGCAGTACTTC. It specifies CASSEWEGGSYEQYF. Together with reference TRBV2 and TRBJ2-7, the CDR3 gives the full variable domain: EPEVTQTPSHQVTQMGQEVILRCVPISNHLYFYWYRQILGQKVEFLVSFYNNEISEKSEIFDDQFSVERPDGSNFTLKIRSTKLEDSAMYFCASSEWEGGSYEQYFGPGTRLTVT.

The genes are TRBV29-1 and TRBJ2-7; D is unresolved. Germline V CDR1 and CDR2: SQVTM, ANQGSEA. Trimming removed 4 bases at V and 2 bases at J, with 6 bases between. This CDR3 has 11 residues. In nucleotides, the CDR3 is TGCAGCGTTGGGCAGGCCTACGAGCAGTACTTC. It yields the protein CSVGQAYEQYF.

V gene TRBV11-2 combines with J gene TRBJ1-1; D remains ambiguous. CDR3 length equals 18 residues. Germline CDR1 is SGHAT and CDR2 is FQNNGV. V was shortened by 1 base and J by 1 base, with 19 bases between the two germline ends. The CDR3 here is CASSLAPRGGRENTEAFF. Here the CDR3 DNA reads TGTGCCAGCAGCTTAGCCCCCCGGGGTGGCCGTGAGAACACTGAAGCTTTCTTT.

This rearrangement joins TRBV6-5 to TRBJ1-6; 8 nucleotides agree with TRBD1. Germline V gene sequence: CDR1 MNHEY, CDR2 SVGAGI. The CDR3 runs 13 residues. Trimming took 2 bases from V and 9 from J; bases not matched to a gene: 0. CDR3 DNA: TGTGCCAGCAGTTACGACAGGGGTTCACCCCTCCACTTT. Encoded protein: CASSYDRGSPLHF.

The genes are TRBV27 and TRBJ2-7, with 9 bases aligning to TRBD1. With 4 bases clipped from V and 6 bases from J, the junction kept 13 bases outside the gene matches. The germline gives CDR1 MNHEY, CDR2 SMNVEV (reference sequence). The CDR3 totals 16 residues. The CDR3 loop is CASSSTGGVWGAEQYF. CDR3 coding DNA: TGTGCCAGCAGTTCTACAGGGGGCGTCTGGGGTGCCGAGCAGTACTTC.

The chain recombines TRBV6-5 with TRBJ2-1, with D maybe TRBD2 (5 bases). Germline CDR1 MNHEY, CDR2 SVGAGI. The CDR3 is 15 amino acids. The germline V and J ends were trimmed by 6 bases and 9 bases, with 21 bases remaining between them. In nucleotides, the CDR3 is TGTGCCAGCAGAATCCATAGCGTGGGAAACGCTGAGCAGTTCTTC. Translating it yields CASRIHSVGNAEQFF.